A single sample gave rise to the 19 T cell receptor beta chains below, sequenced in a study of beta chain features in type 1 diabetes. Reverse transcription of all isolated RNA meant that expressed TCRB transcripts were sequenced. Profiling relied on immunoSEQ multiplex PCR, and the TCRdb table lists in-frame clones only, not all of them. In the table there are 350,000 or so clones, roughly a fifth of which are singletons. The sequenced sample was naive CD4+ T cells from blood. The receptors derive from a woman aged 18 to 35 in good health.

To note about this clone: Within the sample, other DNA sequences also encode this same CDR3. This chain connects TRBV5-4 to TRBJ2-7; TRBD1 might be the D (5 bases). CDR3 length: 13 residues. The V and J ends lost 0 bases and 1 base respectively, with 5 bases between them. Germline assignment: CDR1 SGHNT and CDR2 YYREEE (reference sequence). CDR3 in DNA: TGTGCCAGCAGCTTGGCAGGGTCCTACGAGCAGTACTTC. It encodes CASSLAGSYEQYF. Using reference TRBV5-4 and TRBJ2-7 for the parts outside the CDR3, the full variable domain is ETGVTQSPTHLIKTRGQQVTLRCSSQSGHNTVSWYQQALGQGPQFIFQYYREEENGRGNFPPRFSGLQFPNYSSELNVNALELDDSALYLCASSLAGSYEQYFGPGTRLTVT.

This clone was counted a few times. The V call is TRBV6-5, the J call TRBJ2-1; 8 nucleotides match TRBD2. With 7 bases clipped from V and 6 bases from J, the junction kept 8 bases outside the gene matches. Germline CDR1 reads MNHEY; CDR2 reads SVGAGI. The CDR3 is 14 amino acids. CDR3 coding DNA: TGTGCCAGCACCGGGGGGGCAGTTACCAATGAGCAGTTCTTC. This codes for CASTGGAVTNEQFF.

The genes are TRBV6-6 and TRBJ2-1; TRBD2 might be the D (6 bases). Per germline, CDR1 MNHNY and CDR2 SVGAGI (reference sequence). This CDR3 contains 14 residues. V lost 8 bases, J lost 7 bases, and 18 bases lay in between. The CDR3 loop is CASLGTGERNEQFF. In DNA form, the CDR3 reads TGTGCCAGCCTAGGGACGGGGGAAAGGAATGAGCAGTTCTTC.

This clone was seen a few times. The genes are TRBV9 and TRBJ2-1, with a tentative D call TRBD2 (7 bases). The V gene's germline CDR1 is SGDLS and CDR2 YYNGEE. The CDR3 runs to 17 residues. The germline V and J ends were trimmed by 0 bases and 5 bases, with 18 bases remaining between them. CDR3 sequence (DNA): TGTGCCAGCAGCGTAGCTACAGGGCAGGCGGGGGACAATGAGCAGTTCTTC. Encoded protein: CASSVATGQAGDNEQFF.

DNA for the CDR3: TGTGCCAGCAGCTTAGCGGCGGGAAACCCAGGAGGTGAGCAGTTCTTC. This encodes CASSLAAGNPGGEQFF. The chain combines TRBV7-6 with TRBJ2-1; D is perhaps TRBD2 (6 bases). The CDR3 has 16 amino acids. Trimming removed 0 bases at V and 9 bases at J, with 18 bases between. In germline, CDR1 is SGHVS, CDR2 FNYEAQ.

This clone was counted only a few times. The V gene is TRBV5-1, the J gene TRBJ1-2, with TRBD1 matching 10 bases. The length of the CDR3 is 14 residues. With V trimmed by 7 bases and J by 3 bases, 6 bases remained unmatched. From germline, CDR1 is SGHRS and CDR2 YFSETQ. CDR3 DNA sequence: TGCGCCAGCTCGGTCGGACAGGGGGACTATGGCTACACCTTC. Translated, it gives CASSVGQGDYGYTF.

The V call is TRBV9, the J call TRBJ1-5; unclear D gene. The V gene's germline CDR1 is SGDLS and CDR2 YYNGEE. The CDR3 totals 15 residues. The germline V and J ends were trimmed by 3 bases and 9 bases, with 19 bases remaining between them. The DNA of the CDR3 is TGTGCCAGCAGCGGAGACCCCGCTAGGGAGGCGCCCCAGCATTTT. Translating gives CASSGDPAREAPQHF.

This clone was observed a few times. The CDR3 coding sequence is TGTGCCAGCAGTTTTTCAGGACTAGCTGCAGAGACCCAGTACTTC. The encoded protein is CASSFSGLAAETQYF. The chain employs TRBV28 and TRBJ2-5; 8 nucleotides agree with TRBD2. The CDR3 extends over 15 amino acids. J gave up 4 bases and V 3 bases, and 7 bases lay outside the gene matches. Germline V gene sequence: CDR1 MDHEN, CDR2 SYDVKM.

This clone was counted between two and nine times. The chain couples TRBV11-1 to TRBJ1-1; 7 nucleotides align to TRBD1. Trimming at V came to 1 base and at J to 1 base, leaving 0 bases not matched to a gene. The CDR3 loop spans 14 amino acids. The V gene's germline CDR1 is SGHAT and CDR2 FQDESV (reference sequence). This chain's CDR3 is CASSLGQGNTEAFF. The CDR3 nucleotides read TGTGCCAGCAGCTTAGGACAGGGGAACACTGAAGCTTTCTTT.

The chain has TRBV5-1 and TRBJ2-1, with 12 bases aligning to TRBD2. This CDR3 region has 15 residues. Germline CDR1 reads SGHRS; CDR2 reads YFSETQ. V lost 1 base and J lost 12; bases outside the gene matches: 8. CDR3 sequence reads: CASSLTSGRPEWQFF. The CDR3 region has the DNA TGCGCCAGCAGCTTGACTAGCGGGAGGCCAGAATGGCAGTTCTTC.

V is TRBV6-6 and J is TRBJ2-1, with D perhaps matching TRBD2 (6 bases). The CDR3 sequence is 12 residues long. V lost 0 bases and J lost 15, with 12 bases in between. Germline V gives CDR1 MNHNY, CDR2 SVGAGI (reference sequence). CDR3 DNA sequence: TGTGCCAGCAGTTACTCGACGACGGAGGGGTTCTTC. It yields the protein CASSYSTTEGFF.

This clone was seen more than once but under ten times. The chain carries TRBV10-1 and TRBJ1-1; no reliable D call. Germline assignment: CDR1 WNHNN and CDR2 SYGVQD (reference sequence). The CDR3 consists of 13 residues. Between the trimmed V and J ends, which lost 2 bases and 4 bases, there was a span of 8 bases. CDR3 nucleotides: TGCGCCAGCAGTGAGGCAGCGACCACTGAAGCTTTCTTT. Its protein product is CASSEAATTEAFF.

The rearrangement links TRBV5-6 to TRBJ2-6; 8 bases match TRBD1. Germline V gene data show CDR1 as SGHDT and CDR2 as YYEEEE. After removal of 6 bases from V and 0 bases from J, the junction contained 5 bases not matched to a gene. This CDR3 comprises 16 residues. CDR3 bases: TGTGCCAGCAACGGACAGGGATTCTCTGGGGCCAACGTCCTGACTTTC. Translating it yields CASNGQGFSGANVLTF.

This clone has only a few counts. The chain uses TRBV18 and TRBJ2-7; D is perhaps TRBD2 (5 bases). Trimming cost V 0 bases and J 3 bases, with 9 bases left between them. Germline loops: CDR1 KGHSH, CDR2 LQKENI. The CDR3 is 14 residues long. CDR3 bases: TGTGCCAGCTCACCACCCACTAGGTACTACGAGCAGTACTTC. Translation gives CASSPPTRYYEQYF.

The rearrangement joins TRBV4-2 to TRBJ2-7, with 7 positions matching TRBD2. Germline V gene data show CDR1 as LGHNA and CDR2 as YNFKEQ. Trimming at V came to 0 bases and at J to 0 bases, leaving 5 bases not matched to a gene. The CDR3 is made up of 16 amino acids. The CDR3, as DNA: TGTGCCAGCAGCCAAGATGCGGGCGGGAGCTCCTACGAGCAGTACTTC. It codes for CASSQDAGGSSYEQYF.

The gene calls are TRBV4-1 and TRBJ1-3; D remains ambiguous. Trimming removed 1 base at V and 0 bases at J, with 10 bases between. Germline CDR1 reads MGHRA; CDR2 reads YSYEKL. The CDR3 length is 16 residues. The chain's CDR3 is CASSQASYYSGNTIYF. DNA for the CDR3: TGCGCCAGCAGCCAAGCCTCTTACTACTCTGGAAACACCATATATTTT.

This clone occurred a few times. The J gene is TRBJ2-7, the V gene TRBV7-8, with D perhaps TRBD2 (5 bases). This CDR3 region has 14 residues. The ends were cut back, 3 bases at V and 1 base at J, with 10 bases in the middle. The germline V gene encodes CDR1 SGHVS and CDR2 FQNEAQ. CDR3 DNA sequence: TGTGCCAGCAGCTTTCTAGCTACGTCCTACGAGCAGTACTTC. Translation: CASSFLATSYEQYF.

This clone appeared a few times. The V call is TRBV30, the J call TRBJ1-5; 7 bases map to TRBD1. J was trimmed by 3 bases and V by 0 bases; bases with no gene match: 5. Germline-derived CDR1 and CDR2 are GTSNPN and SVGIG (reference sequence). This CDR3 region has 15 residues. The CDR3 DNA reads TGTGCCTGGAGTGTACAGGGGCTCTACAATCAGCCCCAGCATTTT. Translated, it gives CAWSVQGLYNQPQHF.

The chain uses TRBV4-2 and TRBJ2-4; unclear D gene. The CDR3 is made up of 15 amino acids. Germline-derived CDR1 and CDR2 are LGHNA and YNFKEQ. With 0 bases removed from V and 0 bases from J, the gap between germline ends came to 6 bases. CDR3 coding DNA: TGTGCCAGCAGCCAAGAAGAACTAGCCAAAAACATTCAGTACTTC. Encoded protein: CASSQEELAKNIQYF.